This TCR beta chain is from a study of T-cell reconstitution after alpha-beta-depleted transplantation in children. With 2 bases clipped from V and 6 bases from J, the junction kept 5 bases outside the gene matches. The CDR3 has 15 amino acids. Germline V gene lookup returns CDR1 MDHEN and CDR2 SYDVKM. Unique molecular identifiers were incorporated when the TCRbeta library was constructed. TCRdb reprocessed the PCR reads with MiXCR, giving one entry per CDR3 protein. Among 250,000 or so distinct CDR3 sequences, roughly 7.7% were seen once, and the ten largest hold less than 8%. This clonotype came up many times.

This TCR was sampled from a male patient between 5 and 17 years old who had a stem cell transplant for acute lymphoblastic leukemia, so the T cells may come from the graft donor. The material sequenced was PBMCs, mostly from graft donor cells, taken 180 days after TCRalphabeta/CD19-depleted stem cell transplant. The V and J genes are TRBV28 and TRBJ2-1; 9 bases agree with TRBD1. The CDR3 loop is CASSLRDRVRNEQFF. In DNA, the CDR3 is TGTGCCAGCAGTTTAAGGGACAGGGTGCGCAATGAGCAGTTCTTC.